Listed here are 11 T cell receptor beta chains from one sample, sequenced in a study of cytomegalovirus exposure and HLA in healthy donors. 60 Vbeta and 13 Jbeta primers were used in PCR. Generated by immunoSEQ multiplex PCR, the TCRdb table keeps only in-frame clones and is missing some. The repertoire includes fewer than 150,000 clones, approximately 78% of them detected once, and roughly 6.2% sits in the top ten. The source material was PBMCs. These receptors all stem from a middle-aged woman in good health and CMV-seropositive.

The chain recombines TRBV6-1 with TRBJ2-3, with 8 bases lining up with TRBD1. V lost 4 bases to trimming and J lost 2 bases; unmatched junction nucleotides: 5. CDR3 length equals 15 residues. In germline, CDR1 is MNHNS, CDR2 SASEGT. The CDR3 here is CASSGGQGNTDTQYF. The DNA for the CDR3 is TGTGCCAGCAGTGGCGGACAGGGAAACACAGATACGCAGTATTTT.

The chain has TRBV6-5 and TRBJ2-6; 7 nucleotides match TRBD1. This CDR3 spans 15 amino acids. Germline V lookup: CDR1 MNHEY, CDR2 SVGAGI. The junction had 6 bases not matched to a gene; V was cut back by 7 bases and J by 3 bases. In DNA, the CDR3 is TGTGCCAGCACGAGGGGGCCTGGTGGGGCCAACGTCCTGACTTTC. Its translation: CASTRGPGGANVLTF.

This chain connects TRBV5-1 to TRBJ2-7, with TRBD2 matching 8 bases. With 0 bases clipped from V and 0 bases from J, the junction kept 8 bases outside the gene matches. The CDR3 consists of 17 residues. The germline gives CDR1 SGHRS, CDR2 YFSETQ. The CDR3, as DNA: TGCGCCAGCAGCTTGGGGATAAAAAGCGGGAGCTCCTACGAGCAGTACTTC. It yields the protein CASSLGIKSGSSYEQYF.

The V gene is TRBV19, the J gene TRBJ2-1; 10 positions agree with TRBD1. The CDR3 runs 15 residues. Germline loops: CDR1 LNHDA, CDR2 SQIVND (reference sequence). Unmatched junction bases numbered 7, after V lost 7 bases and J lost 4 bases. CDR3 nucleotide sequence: TGTGCCAGTACCATGACAGGGGGCGGTTACAATGAGCAGTTCTTC. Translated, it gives CASTMTGGGYNEQFF.

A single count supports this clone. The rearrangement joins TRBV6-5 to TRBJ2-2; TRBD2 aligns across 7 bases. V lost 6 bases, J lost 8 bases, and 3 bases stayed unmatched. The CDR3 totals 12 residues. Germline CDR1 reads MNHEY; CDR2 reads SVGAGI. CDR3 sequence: CASRGGWGELFF. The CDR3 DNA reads TGTGCCAGCAGGGGGGGGTGGGGGGAGCTGTTTTTT.

The CDR3 protein is CASSLGQTSYEQYF. The CDR3 DNA is TGTGCCAGCAGCCTGGGACAGACGTCCTACGAGCAGTACTTC. The rearrangement links TRBV6-5 to TRBJ2-7; 7 bases fit TRBD1. This CDR3 has 14 amino acids. The V gene's germline CDR1 is MNHEY and CDR2 SVGAGI. V trimming: 6 bases; J trimming: 1 base; junction bases outside the gene matches: 6.

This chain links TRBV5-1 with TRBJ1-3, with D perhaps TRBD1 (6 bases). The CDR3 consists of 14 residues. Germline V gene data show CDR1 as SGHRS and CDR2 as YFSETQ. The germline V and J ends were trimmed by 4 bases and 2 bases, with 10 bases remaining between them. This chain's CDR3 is CASSDRQPGNTIYF. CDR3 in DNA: TGCGCCAGCAGCGACAGGCAACCTGGAAACACCATATATTTT. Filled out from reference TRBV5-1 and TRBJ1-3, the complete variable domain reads KAGVTQTPRYLIKTRGQQVTLSCSPISGHRSVSWYQQTPGQGLQFLFEYFSETQRNKGNFPGRFSGRQFSNSRSEMNVSTLELGDSALYLCASSDRQPGNTIYFGEGSWLTVV.

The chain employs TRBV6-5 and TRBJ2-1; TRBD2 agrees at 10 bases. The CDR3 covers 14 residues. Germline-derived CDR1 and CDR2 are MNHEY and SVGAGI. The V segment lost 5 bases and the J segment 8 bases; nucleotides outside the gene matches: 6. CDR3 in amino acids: CASSPGTSEHEQFF. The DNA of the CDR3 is TGTGCCAGCAGTCCTGGGACTAGCGAGCATGAGCAGTTCTTC.

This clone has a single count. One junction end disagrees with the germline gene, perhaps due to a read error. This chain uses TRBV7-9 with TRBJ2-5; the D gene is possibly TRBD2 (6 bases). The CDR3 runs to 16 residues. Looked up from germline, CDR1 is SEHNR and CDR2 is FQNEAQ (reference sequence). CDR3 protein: CSSSPPGTPREETQYF. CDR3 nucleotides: TGTTCCAGCAGTCCACCCGGGACTCCCAGAGAGGAGACCCAGTACTTC.

The CDR3 loop reads CASSPGLAGGPRGNYEQYF. CDR3 DNA: TGTGCCAGCTCACCGGGACTAGCGGGAGGGCCGAGGGGGAACTACGAGCAGTACTTC. The chain uses TRBV18 and TRBJ2-7, with 16 bases lining up with TRBD2. Trimming at V came to 3 bases and at J to 3 bases, leaving 11 bases not matched to a gene. CDR3 length: 19 residues. Germline CDR1 KGHSH, CDR2 LQKENI.

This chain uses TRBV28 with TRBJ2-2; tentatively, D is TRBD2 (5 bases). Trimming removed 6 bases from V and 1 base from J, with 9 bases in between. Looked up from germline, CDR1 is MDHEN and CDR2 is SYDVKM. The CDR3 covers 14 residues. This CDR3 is CASSETRNTGELFF. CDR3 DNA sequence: TGTGCCAGCAGCGAAACTAGGAACACCGGGGAGCTGTTTTTT.